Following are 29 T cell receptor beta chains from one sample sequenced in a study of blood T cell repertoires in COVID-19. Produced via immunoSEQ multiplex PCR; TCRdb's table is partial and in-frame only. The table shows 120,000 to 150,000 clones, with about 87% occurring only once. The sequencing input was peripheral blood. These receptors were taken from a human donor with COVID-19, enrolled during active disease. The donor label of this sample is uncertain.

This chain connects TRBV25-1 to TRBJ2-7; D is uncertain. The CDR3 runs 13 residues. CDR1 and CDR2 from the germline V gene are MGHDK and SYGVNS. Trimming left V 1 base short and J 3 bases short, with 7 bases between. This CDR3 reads CASSEFGLYEQYF. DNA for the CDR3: TGTGCCAGCAGTGAATTTGGGCTCTACGAGCAGTACTTC.

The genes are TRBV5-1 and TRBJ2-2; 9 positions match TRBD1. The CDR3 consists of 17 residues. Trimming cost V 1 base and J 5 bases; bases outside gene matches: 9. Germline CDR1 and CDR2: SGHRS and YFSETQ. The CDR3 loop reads CASSLNGQGPRTGELFF. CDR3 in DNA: TGCGCCAGCAGCTTGAATGGACAGGGGCCGCGGACCGGGGAGCTGTTTTTT.

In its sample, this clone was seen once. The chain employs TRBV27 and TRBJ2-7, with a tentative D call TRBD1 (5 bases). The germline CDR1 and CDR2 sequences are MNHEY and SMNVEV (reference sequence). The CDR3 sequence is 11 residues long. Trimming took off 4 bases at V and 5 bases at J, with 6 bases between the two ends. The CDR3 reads CASSSGNEQYF. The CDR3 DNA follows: TGTGCCAGCAGTTCAGGGAACGAGCAGTACTTC.

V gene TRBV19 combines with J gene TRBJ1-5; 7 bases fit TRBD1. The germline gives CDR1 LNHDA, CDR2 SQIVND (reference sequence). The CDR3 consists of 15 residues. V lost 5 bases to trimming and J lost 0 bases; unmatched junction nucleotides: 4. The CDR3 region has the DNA TGTGCCAGTAGTCTGGGACAGTATAGCAATCAGCCCCAGCATTTT. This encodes CASSLGQYSNQPQHF.

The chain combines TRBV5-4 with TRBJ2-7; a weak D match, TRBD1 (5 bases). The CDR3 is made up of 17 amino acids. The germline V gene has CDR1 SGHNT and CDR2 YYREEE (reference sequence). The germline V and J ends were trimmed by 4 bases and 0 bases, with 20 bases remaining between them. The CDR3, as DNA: TGTGCCAGCAGCCCTAGGGGAAGAGACAGACCCTCCTACGAGCAGTACTTC. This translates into CASSPRGRDRPSYEQYF. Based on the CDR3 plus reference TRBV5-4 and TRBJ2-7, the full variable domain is ETGVTQSPTHLIKTRGQQVTLRCSSQSGHNTVSWYQQALGQGPQFIFQYYREEENGRGNFPPRFSGLQFPNYSSELNVNALELDDSALYLCASSPRGRDRPSYEQYFGPGTRLTVT.

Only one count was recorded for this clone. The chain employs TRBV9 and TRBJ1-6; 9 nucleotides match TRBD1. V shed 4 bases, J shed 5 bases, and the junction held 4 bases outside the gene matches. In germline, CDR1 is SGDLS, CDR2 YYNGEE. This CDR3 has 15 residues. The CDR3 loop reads CASSPTGGNNSPLHF. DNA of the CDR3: TGTGCCAGCAGCCCCACAGGGGGCAATAATTCACCCCTCCACTTT. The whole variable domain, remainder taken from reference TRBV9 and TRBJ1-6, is DSGVTQTPKHLITATGQRVTLRCSPRSGDLSVYWYQQSLDQGLQFLIQYYNGEERAKGNILERFSAQQFPDLHSELNLSSLELGDSALYFCASSPTGGNNSPLHFGNGTRLTVT.

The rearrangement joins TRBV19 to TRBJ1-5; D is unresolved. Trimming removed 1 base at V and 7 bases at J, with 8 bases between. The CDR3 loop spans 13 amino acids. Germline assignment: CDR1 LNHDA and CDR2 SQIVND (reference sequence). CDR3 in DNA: TGTGCCAGTAGTATAGGTGAGGAACAGCCCCAGCATTTT. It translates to CASSIGEEQPQHF.

CDR3 coding DNA: TGCAGTGCTAGTGCACCTAGCGGGAGCTTCAACGAGCAGTACTTC. Residues: CSASAPSGSFNEQYF. The rearrangement links TRBV20-1 to TRBJ2-7; 10 nucleotides match TRBD2. The CDR3 length is 15 residues. The ends lost 3 bases at V and 5 bases at J; junction bases unmatched: 10. The germline V gene encodes CDR1 DFQATT and CDR2 SNEGSKA (reference sequence).

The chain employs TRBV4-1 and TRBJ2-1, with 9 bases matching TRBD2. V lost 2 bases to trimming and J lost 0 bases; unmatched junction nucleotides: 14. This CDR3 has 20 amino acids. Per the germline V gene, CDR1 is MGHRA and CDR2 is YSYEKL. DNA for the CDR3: TGCGCCAGCAGCCAAAGGGCTAGCGGGGTGGGGGGGATCTCCTACAATGAGCAGTTCTTC. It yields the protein CASSQRASGVGGISYNEQFF.

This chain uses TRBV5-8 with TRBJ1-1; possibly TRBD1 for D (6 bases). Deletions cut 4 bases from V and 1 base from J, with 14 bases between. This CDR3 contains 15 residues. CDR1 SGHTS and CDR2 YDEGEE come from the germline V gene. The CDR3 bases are TGTGCCAGCAGCCTGGACAGACCCGAGAACACTGAAGCTTTCTTT. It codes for CASSLDRPENTEAFF.

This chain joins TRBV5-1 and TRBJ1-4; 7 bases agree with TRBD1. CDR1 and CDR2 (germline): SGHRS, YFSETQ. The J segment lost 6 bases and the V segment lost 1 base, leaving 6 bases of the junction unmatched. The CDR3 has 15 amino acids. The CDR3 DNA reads TGCGCCAGCAGCTTGTTGCCCCAGGGGGATGAAAAACTGTTTTTT. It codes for CASSLLPQGDEKLFF.

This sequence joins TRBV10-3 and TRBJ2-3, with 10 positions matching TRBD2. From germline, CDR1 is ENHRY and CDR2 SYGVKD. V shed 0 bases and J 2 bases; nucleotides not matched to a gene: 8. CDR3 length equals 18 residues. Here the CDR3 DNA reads TGTGCCATCAGTGAGTCGGGACCGGGACTAGCGAACACAGATACGCAGTATTTT. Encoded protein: CAISESGPGLANTDTQYF.

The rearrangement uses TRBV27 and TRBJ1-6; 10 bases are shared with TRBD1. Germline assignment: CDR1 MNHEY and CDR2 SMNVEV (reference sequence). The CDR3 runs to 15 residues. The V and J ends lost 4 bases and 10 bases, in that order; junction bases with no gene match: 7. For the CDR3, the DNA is TGTGCCAGCAGTTCTACGGGACAGGGGAAGTCACCCCTCCACTTT. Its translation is CASSSTGQGKSPLHF.

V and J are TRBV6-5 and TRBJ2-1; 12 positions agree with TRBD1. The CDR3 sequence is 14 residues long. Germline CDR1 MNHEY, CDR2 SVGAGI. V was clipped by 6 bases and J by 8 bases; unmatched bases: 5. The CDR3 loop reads CASRAGQGAYEQFF. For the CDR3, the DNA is TGTGCCAGCAGAGCGGGACAGGGGGCCTATGAGCAGTTCTTC.

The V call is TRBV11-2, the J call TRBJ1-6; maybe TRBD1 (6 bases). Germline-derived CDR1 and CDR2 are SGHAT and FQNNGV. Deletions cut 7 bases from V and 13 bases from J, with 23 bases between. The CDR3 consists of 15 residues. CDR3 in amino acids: CASNPTGQSLSPLHF. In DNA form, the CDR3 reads TGTGCCAGCAACCCGACCGGACAGAGCCTCTCCCCCCTCCACTTT.

The CDR3 coding sequence is TGTGCCAGCAGCGTCCAGCGGAGCTCCTACAATGAGCAGTTCTTC. This encodes CASSVQRSSYNEQFF. V gene TRBV9 combines with J gene TRBJ2-1, with D possibly TRBD2 on 5 matching bases. V was cut by 2 bases and J by 0 bases, with 9 bases left in between. The CDR3 extends over 15 amino acids. Germline CDR1 reads SGDLS; CDR2 reads YYNGEE. Variable domain in full (rest from reference TRBV9 and TRBJ2-1): DSGVTQTPKHLITATGQRVTLRCSPRSGDLSVYWYQQSLDQGLQFLIQYYNGEERAKGNILERFSAQQFPDLHSELNLSSLELGDSALYFCASSVQRSSYNEQFFGPGTRLTVL.

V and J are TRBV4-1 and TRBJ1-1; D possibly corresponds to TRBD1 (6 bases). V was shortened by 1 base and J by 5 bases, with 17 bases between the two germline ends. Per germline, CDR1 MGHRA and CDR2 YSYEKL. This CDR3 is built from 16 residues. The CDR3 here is CASSQAGRQGSTEAFF. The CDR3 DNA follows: TGCGCCAGCAGCCAAGCGGGAAGGCAGGGGAGTACTGAAGCTTTCTTT.

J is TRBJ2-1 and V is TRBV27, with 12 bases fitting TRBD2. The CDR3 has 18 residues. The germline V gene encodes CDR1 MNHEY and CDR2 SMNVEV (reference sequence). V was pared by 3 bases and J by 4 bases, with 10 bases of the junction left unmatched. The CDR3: CASSFWQGTSGSYNEQFF. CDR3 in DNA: TGTGCCAGCAGTTTTTGGCAGGGGACTAGCGGGTCTTACAATGAGCAGTTCTTC.

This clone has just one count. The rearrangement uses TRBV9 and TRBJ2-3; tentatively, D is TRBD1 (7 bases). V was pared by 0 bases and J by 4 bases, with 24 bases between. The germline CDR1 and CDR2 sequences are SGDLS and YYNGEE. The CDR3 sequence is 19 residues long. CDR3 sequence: CASSVAVGEQGGFADTQYF. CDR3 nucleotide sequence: TGTGCCAGCAGCGTAGCAGTGGGGGAGCAGGGGGGCTTCGCAGATACGCAGTATTTT.

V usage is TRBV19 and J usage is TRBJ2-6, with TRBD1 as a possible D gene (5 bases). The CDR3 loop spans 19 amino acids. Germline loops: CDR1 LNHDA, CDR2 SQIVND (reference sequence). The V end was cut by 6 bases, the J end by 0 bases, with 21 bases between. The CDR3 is CASSTQVGRDSSGANVLTF. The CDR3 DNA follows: TGTGCCAGTAGCACCCAGGTAGGCAGGGATAGCTCTGGGGCCAACGTCCTGACTTTC.

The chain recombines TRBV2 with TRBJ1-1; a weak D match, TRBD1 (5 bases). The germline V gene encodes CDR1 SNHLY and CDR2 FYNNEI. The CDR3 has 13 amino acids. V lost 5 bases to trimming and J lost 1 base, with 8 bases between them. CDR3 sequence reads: CASSRGWNTEAFF. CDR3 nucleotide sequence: TGTGCCAGCAGTCGGGGGTGGAACACTGAAGCTTTCTTT.

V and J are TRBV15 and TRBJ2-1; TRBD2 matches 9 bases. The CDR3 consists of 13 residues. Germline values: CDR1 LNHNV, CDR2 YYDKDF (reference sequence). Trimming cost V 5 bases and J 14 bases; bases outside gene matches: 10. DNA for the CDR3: TGTGCCACCAGCCCGCGAGCGGGGGGTTTGGAGTTCTTC. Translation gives CATSPRAGGLEFF.

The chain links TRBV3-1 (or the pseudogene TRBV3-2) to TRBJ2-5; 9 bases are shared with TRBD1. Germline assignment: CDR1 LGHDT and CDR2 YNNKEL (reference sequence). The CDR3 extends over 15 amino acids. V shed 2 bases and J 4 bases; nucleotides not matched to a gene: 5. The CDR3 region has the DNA TGTGCCAGCAGCCAACGGACAGGGGATATAGAGACCCAGTACTTC. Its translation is CASSQRTGDIETQYF.

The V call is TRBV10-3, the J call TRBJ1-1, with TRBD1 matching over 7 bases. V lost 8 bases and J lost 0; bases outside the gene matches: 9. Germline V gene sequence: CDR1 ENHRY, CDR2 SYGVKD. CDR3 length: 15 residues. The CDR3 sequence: CAISGTAAMNTEAFF. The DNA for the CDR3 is TGTGCCATCTCCGGGACAGCAGCGATGAACACTGAAGCTTTCTTT.

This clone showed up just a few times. The chain's CDR3 is CATVRDSLAGYTF. CDR3 DNA: TGTGCCACCGTTAGGGACAGTCTTGCAGGCTACACCTTC. This sequence joins TRBV6-5 and TRBJ1-2, with 7 bases identical to TRBD1. CDR1 is MNHEY and CDR2 is SVGAGI in the germline V gene. V shed 10 bases and J 8 bases; nucleotides not matched to a gene: 13. This CDR3 is built from 13 residues.

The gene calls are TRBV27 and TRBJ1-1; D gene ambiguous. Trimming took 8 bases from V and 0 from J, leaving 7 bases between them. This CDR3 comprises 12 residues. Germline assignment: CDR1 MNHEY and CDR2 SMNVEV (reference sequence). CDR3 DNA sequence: TGTGCCAGCTCCCGTATGAACACTGAAGCTTTCTTT. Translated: CASSRMNTEAFF.

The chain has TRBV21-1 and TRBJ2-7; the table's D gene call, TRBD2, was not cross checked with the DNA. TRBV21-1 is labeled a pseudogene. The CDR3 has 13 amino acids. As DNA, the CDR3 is TGTGCCAGCTGGGGGAGGGGGGTCGACGAGCAGTACTTC. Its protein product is CASWGRGVDEQYF.

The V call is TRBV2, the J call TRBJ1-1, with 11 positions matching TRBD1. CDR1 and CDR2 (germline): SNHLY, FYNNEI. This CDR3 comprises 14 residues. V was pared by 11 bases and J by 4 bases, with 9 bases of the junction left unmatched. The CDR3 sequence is CAGVGQGAFTEAFF. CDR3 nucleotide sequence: TGTGCCGGGGTTGGACAGGGGGCTTTCACTGAAGCTTTCTTT. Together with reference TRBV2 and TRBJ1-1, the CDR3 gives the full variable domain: EPEVTQTPSHQVTQMGQEVILRCVPISNHLYFYWYRQILGQKVEFLVSFYNNEISEKSEIFDDQFSVERPDGSNFTLKIRSTKLEDSAMYFCAGVGQGAFTEAFFGQGTRLTVV.

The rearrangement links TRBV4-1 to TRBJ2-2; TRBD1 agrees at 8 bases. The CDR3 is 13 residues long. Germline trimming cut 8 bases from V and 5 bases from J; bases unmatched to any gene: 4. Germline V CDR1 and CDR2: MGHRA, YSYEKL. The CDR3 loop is CASGQGGTGELFF. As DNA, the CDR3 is TGCGCCAGCGGACAGGGTGGGACCGGGGAGCTGTTTTTT.